The TCR beta chain under discussion was sequenced for a study of T cell repertoires in cytomegalovirus infection. Study context: Evidence of both CMV infection and a matching HLA type came from public TCR beta signatures.

TCRdb passed the reads through MiXCR, listing each CDR3 protein once. There are about 210,000 distinct CDR3 sequences in the sample; 6.5% occur only once, and around 6.5% lies in the top ten. This clonotype was seen at least ten times. Its antigen is currently unknown. Study-level results: Carriers of CMV plus the relevant HLA were identified by cumulative public TCR beta family frequency.

Germline loops: CDR1 LNHNV, CDR2 YYDKDF (reference sequence). The CDR3 contains 13 residues. The germline V and J ends were trimmed by 6 bases and 0 bases, with 7 bases remaining between them. Sequenced input: PBMCs. This rearrangement joins TRBV15 to TRBJ2-3; D unresolved. This sequence originates from a human donor in good health (CMV status not recorded). Some clones in this sample may be carry-over from other donors' samples. DNA for the CDR3: TGTGCCACCAGATTTACGAGCACAGATACGCAGTATTTT. Residues: CATRFTSTDTQYF.